Listed here are 9 T cell receptor beta chains from one sample, sequenced in a study of CD8 T cells in ankylosing spondylitis (dated by TCRdb to 2017 to 2019). Results and caveats for the whole study, not just this receptor: A TCR beta motif of 7 or 8 highly homologous amino acid variants appeared characteristic of blood from ankylosing spondylitis patients.

These receptors are not linked to any known antigen. The library was made by 5' RACE. The listed sequencing device is Illumina HiSeq 2500. TCRdb reanalyzed the raw reads on its own, using fastp at Q25 for trimming and MiXCR for clone calling, and kept in-frame beta chains. For every CDR3 protein sequence, its rows merge into one entry that carries the most common genes and DNA. Across this sample there are fewer than 550,000 distinct CDR3 sequences, with about 5.2% seen only once. Of the sample, roughly 3.2% is held by the ten largest clones. Specimen: blood, either unsorted or a sorted T cell fraction (not recorded which). The receptors derive from a male donor with ankylosing spondylitis.

This clonotype has a count of ten or more. The gene calls are TRBV7-2 and TRBJ1-1, with D uncertain. V lost 5 bases and J lost 6, with 13 bases in between. CDR3 length equals 13 residues. Germline V lookup: CDR1 SGHTA, CDR2 FQGNSA. The CDR3 loop reads CASSLGRIAEAFF. In nucleotides, the CDR3 is TGTGCCAGCAGCCTAGGACGGATAGCTGAAGCTTTCTTT. The full variable domain, completed using reference TRBV7-2 and TRBJ1-1, is GAGVSQSPSNKVTEKGKDVELRCDPISGHTALYWYRQSLGQGLEFLIYFQGNSAPDKSGLPSDRFSAERTGGSVSTLTIQRTQQEDSAVYLCASSLGRIAEAFFGQGTRLTVV.

This clonotype showed up many times. This chain connects TRBV6-1 to TRBJ2-1; TRBD1 is a possible D gene (6 bases). The CDR3 totals 17 residues. Trimming took off 5 bases at V and 3 bases at J, with 20 bases between the two ends. From germline, CDR1 is MNHNS and CDR2 SASEGT. Here the CDR3 reads CASSQGPLDRYYNEQFF. Here the CDR3 DNA reads TGTGCCAGCAGTCAGGGGCCCCTAGACCGGTACTACAATGAGCAGTTCTTC.

This clonotype was counted ten times or more. J is TRBJ1-1 and V is TRBV7-9; perhaps TRBD1 as D (5 bases). Germline CDR1 is SEHNR and CDR2 is FQNEAQ (reference sequence). With 1 base removed from V and 1 base from J, the gap between germline ends came to 10 bases. CDR3 length: 15 amino acids. The CDR3 DNA follows: TGTGCCAGCAGCTTAGACGAGGGGCGGAACACTGAAGCTTTCTTT. This codes for CASSLDEGRNTEAFF.

In its sample, this clonotype was seen many times. The V call is TRBV3-1, the J call TRBJ1-1; D gene ambiguous. The CDR3 covers 13 residues. V shed 0 bases and J shed 11 bases, with 13 bases lying between them. Germline V lookup: CDR1 LGHDT, CDR2 YNNKEL (reference sequence). This chain's CDR3 is CASSQDYGVVAFF. The CDR3 region has the DNA TGTGCCAGCAGCCAAGATTACGGGGTTGTGGCTTTCTTT.

This clonotype was detected many times. The chain uses TRBV20-1 and TRBJ2-5; D not resolved. Germline assignment: CDR1 DFQATT and CDR2 SNEGSKA (reference sequence). V shed 2 bases and J shed 5 bases, with 9 bases lying between them. The CDR3 loop spans 12 amino acids. For the CDR3, the DNA is TGCAGTGCTAGACTCCCCGGGGAGACCCAGTACTTC. It translates to CSARLPGETQYF.

The table lists this clonotype with a few counts. V and J are TRBV11-2 and TRBJ2-7; TRBD2 is a possible D gene (6 bases). In germline, CDR1 is SGHAT, CDR2 FQNNGV. The CDR3 sequence is 15 residues long. Trimming cost V 1 base and J 0 bases, with 10 bases left between them. CDR3 region: CASSLGGEGSYEQYF. Here the CDR3 DNA reads TGTGCCAGCAGCTTAGGCGGGGAAGGCTCCTACGAGCAGTACTTC. The complete variable domain, with remaining parts taken from reference TRBV11-2 and TRBJ2-7, reads EAGVAQSPRYKIIEKRQSVAFWCNPISGHATLYWYQQILGQGPKLLIQFQNNGVVDDSQLPKDRFSAERLKGVDSTLKIQPAKLEDSAVYLCASSLGGEGSYEQYFGPGTRLTVT.

This sequence joins TRBV27 and TRBJ2-1; D not certain. CDR1 MNHEY and CDR2 SMNVEV come from the germline V gene (reference sequence). The CDR3 consists of 13 residues. V lost 0 bases and J lost 10, with 10 bases in between. The CDR3 protein is CASSLSHLGEQFF. The CDR3 coding sequence is TGTGCCAGCAGTTTATCCCACCTCGGAGAGCAGTTCTTC.

Ten or more counts support this clonotype. This chain connects TRBV20-1 to TRBJ2-5; D remains ambiguous. Trimming pared 0 bases from V and 4 bases from J, leaving 6 bases between. The CDR3 loop spans 12 amino acids. Germline values: CDR1 DFQATT, CDR2 SNEGSKA (reference sequence). CDR3 DNA sequence: TGCAGTGCTAGAGACCGGCGAGAGACCCAGTACTTC. Its protein product is CSARDRRETQYF.

The sample holds many counts of this clonotype. The rearrangement uses TRBV9 and TRBJ2-1, with 7 bases that match TRBD1. CDR1 SGDLS and CDR2 YYNGEE come from the germline V gene. This CDR3 contains 12 residues. Losses at the gene ends were 4 bases for V and 9 bases for J; bases not matched to a gene: 4. CDR3 nucleotide sequence: TGTGCCAGCAGCTCAAGGGGGCGTGAGCAGTTCTTC. Encoded protein: CASSSRGREQFF.